This T cell receptor beta chain came from a study of glioma-infiltrating T cells. CDR1 and CDR2 from the germline V gene are KGHDR and SFDVKD. The V and J ends lost 10 bases and 2 bases respectively, with 13 bases between them. This CDR3 region has 13 residues. This clonotype was seen only a few times. The target antigen is unknown. The iRepertoire nested amplicon-rescue multiplex PCR amplified TCR alpha and beta CDR3s from RNA. A single record per CDR3 protein comes from TCRdb applying MiXCR to the multiplex PCR reads. Seen here are under 150,000 distinct CDR3 sequences, around 25% observed once, and the top ten hold roughly a quarter. General observations from the study: Gliomas, especially low-grade, showed above-expected tissue-blood divergence; non-neoplastic patients showed below.

Sequenced input: glioma tissue, nonneoplastic brain tissue, or PBMCs (not recorded which). The sequence came from a human donor with low-grade glioma or glioblastoma, undergoing nonglioma brain surgery, or in good health (not recorded which). This sequence joins TRBV24-1 and TRBJ2-5; D is ambiguous. CDR3: CATGRSPQETQYF. CDR3 sequence (DNA): TGTGCCACAGGGCGTTCTCCGCAAGAGACCCAGTACTTC.